This T cell receptor (beta chain) was sequenced for a study of blood T cell repertoires in COVID-19. Across the study: Samples taken during acute and convalescent COVID-19 were collected in the United States, Italy and Spain.

V shed 2 bases, J shed 4 bases, and the junction held 3 bases outside the gene matches. The CDR3 covers 14 residues. From germline, CDR1 is KGHSH and CDR2 LQKENI. As handled by the study authors: Estimation of nucleated cell counts was performed using reference gene primer amplification. Some clones are missing from TCRdb's copy, which holds only in-frame ones; the method was immunoSEQ multiplex PCR. The V and J calls and clone size are taken from that table; D and trimming were inferred from the DNA. The sample includes 100,000 to 150,000 clones, 70% to 75% seen only once; the top ten take about 6%. This clone was seen only a few times.

The chain joins TRBV18 to TRBJ1-2; 8 nucleotides match TRBD1. Sequencing was carried out using peripheral blood. The origin of this receptor is a man of 80 years or more with COVID-19, enrolled during active disease. The CDR3 reads CASSPGDRTYGYTF. CDR3 sequence (DNA): TGTGCCAGCTCACCAGGGGACAGGACCTATGGCTACACCTTC. The full variable domain, in which reference TRBV18 and TRBJ1-2 provide the parts outside the CDR3, is NAGVMQNPRHLVRRRGQEARLRCSPMKGHSHVYWYRQLPEEGLKFMVYLQKENIIDESGMPKERFSAEFPKEGPSILRIQQVVRGDSAAYFCASSPGDRTYGYTFGSGTRLTVV.